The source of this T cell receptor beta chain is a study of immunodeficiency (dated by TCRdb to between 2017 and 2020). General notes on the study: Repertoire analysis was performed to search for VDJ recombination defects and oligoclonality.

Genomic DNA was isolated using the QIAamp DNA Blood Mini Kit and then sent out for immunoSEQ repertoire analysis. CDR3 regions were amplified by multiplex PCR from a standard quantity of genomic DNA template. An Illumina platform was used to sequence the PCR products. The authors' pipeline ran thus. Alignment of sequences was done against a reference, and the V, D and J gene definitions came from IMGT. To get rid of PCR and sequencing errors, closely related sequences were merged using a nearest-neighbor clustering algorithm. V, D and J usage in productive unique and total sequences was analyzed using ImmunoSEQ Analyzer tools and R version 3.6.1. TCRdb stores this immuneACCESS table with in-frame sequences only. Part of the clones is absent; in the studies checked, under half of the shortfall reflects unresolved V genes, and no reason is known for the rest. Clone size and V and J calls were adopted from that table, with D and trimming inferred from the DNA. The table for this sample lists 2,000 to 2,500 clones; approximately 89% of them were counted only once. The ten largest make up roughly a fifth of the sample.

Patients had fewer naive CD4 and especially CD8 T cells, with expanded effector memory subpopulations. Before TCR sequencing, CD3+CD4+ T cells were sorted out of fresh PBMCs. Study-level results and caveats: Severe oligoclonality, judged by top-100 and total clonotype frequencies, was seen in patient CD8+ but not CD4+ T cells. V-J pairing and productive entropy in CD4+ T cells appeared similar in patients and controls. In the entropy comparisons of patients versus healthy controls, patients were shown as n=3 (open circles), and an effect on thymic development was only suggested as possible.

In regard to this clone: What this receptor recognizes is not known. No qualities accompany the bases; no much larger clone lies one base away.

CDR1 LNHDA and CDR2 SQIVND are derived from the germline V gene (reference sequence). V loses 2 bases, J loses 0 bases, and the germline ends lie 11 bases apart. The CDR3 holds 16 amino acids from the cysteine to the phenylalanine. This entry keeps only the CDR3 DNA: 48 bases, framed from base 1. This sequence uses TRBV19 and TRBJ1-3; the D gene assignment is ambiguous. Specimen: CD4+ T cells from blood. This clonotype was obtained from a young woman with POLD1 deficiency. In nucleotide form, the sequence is TGTGCCAGTAGTATAAACCCGATCAGCTCTGGAAACACCATATATTTT. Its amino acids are CASSINPISSGNTIYF.